This entry lists 11 T cell receptor beta chains sequenced from one sample in a study of blood T cell repertoires in COVID-19. This table comes from immunoSEQ multiplex PCR, and its TCRdb copy is limited to in-frame clones, with some not included. The repertoire holds 350,000 to 450,000 clones, around 86% seen once, with 3% in the top ten. The sample taken for sequencing was peripheral blood. The receptors were gathered from a human donor in a cohort sampled during active COVID-19.

The chain employs TRBV9 and TRBJ2-1, with 12 positions matching TRBD2. This CDR3 has 15 residues. V lost 3 bases to trimming and J lost 9 bases; unmatched junction nucleotides: 7. The germline CDR1 and CDR2 sequences are SGDLS and YYNGEE. The CDR3 nucleotides read TGTGCCAGCAGCGCCGCTAGCGGGAGGGCATCTGAGCAGTTCTTC. This translates into CASSAASGRASEQFF.

This chain joins TRBV7-9 and TRBJ1-1; D is possibly TRBD1 (6 bases). Germline V gene sequence: CDR1 SEHNR, CDR2 FQNEAQ (reference sequence). Trimming took 3 bases from V and 6 from J, leaving 11 bases between them. The CDR3 runs 13 residues. The CDR3 region has the DNA TGTGCCAGCAGCTTCACTCGACAGGCTGAAGCTTTCTTT. It specifies CASSFTRQAEAFF.

This clone has ten or more counts. In nucleotides, the CDR3 is TGTGCCAGCAGCGGGAAGGGGGACAGTAAAAACATTCAGTACTTC. The encoded protein is CASSGKGDSKNIQYF. This chain joins TRBV5-4 and TRBJ2-4; 7 bases map to TRBD1. J lost 4 bases, V lost 4 bases, and 8 bases had no gene match. Per the germline V gene, CDR1 is SGHNT and CDR2 is YYREEE (reference sequence). This CDR3 comprises 15 residues.

J is TRBJ2-7 and V is TRBV5-1; D is possibly TRBD1 (5 bases). This CDR3 has 15 amino acids. The germline CDR1 and CDR2 sequences are SGHRS and YFSETQ. V lost 0 bases, J lost 2 bases, and 12 bases lay in between. The CDR3 DNA follows: TGCGCCAGCAGCTTGGCCGTGCAGGGTACCTACGAGCAGTACTTC. This encodes CASSLAVQGTYEQYF. The full variable domain, in which reference TRBV5-1 and TRBJ2-7 provide the parts outside the CDR3, is KAGVTQTPRYLIKTRGQQVTLSCSPISGHRSVSWYQQTPGQGLQFLFEYFSETQRNKGNFPGRFSGRQFSNSRSEMNVSTLELGDSALYLCASSLAVQGTYEQYFGPGTRLTVT.

The rearrangement uses TRBV28 and TRBJ1-2; possibly TRBD1 for D (5 bases). Deletions cut 5 bases from V and 1 base from J, with 11 bases between. The CDR3 extends over 14 amino acids. Looked up from germline, CDR1 is MDHEN and CDR2 is SYDVKM. CDR3: CASSKAGINYGYTF. The CDR3 DNA reads TGTGCCAGCAGTAAAGCAGGGATTAACTATGGCTACACCTTC.

This clone was seen just once. The chain carries TRBV29-1 and TRBJ2-7; D perhaps matches TRBD2 (6 bases). The CDR3 consists of 12 residues. V dropped 6 bases and J dropped 7 bases, with 16 bases sitting between them. Per germline, CDR1 SQVTM and CDR2 ANQGSEA. The CDR3 protein is CSVTTSPLEQYF. The CDR3 DNA is TGCAGCGTGACCACTAGCCCCCTGGAGCAGTACTTC.

Comments on this clone: Other DNA sequences in the sample encode the same CDR3. J is TRBJ2-3 and V is TRBV28; no definite D call. Between the trimmed V and J ends, which lost 5 bases and 0 bases, there was a span of 6 bases. The CDR3 is made up of 13 amino acids. Germline V lookup: CDR1 MDHEN, CDR2 SYDVKM. The CDR3 DNA is TGTGCCAGCAGTCCTCCCAGCACAGATACGCAGTATTTT. Translation gives CASSPPSTDTQYF.

The gene calls are TRBV6-5 and TRBJ2-5, with TRBD2 matching 11 bases. The ends lost 4 bases at V and 5 bases at J; junction bases unmatched: 9. The germline gives CDR1 MNHEY, CDR2 SVGAGI. CDR3 length: 16 amino acids. In nucleotides, the CDR3 is TGTGCCAGCAGTTTTAGCGGGGGGGCCGGTGAGGAGACCCAGTACTTC. This translates into CASSFSGGAGEETQYF.

The V call is TRBV3-1 (or the pseudogene TRBV3-2), the J call TRBJ2-3; D remains unclear. Germline V gives CDR1 LGHDT, CDR2 YNNKEL (reference sequence). V lost 4 bases to trimming and J lost 0 bases, with 5 bases between them. The CDR3 is made up of 13 amino acids. CDR3 coding DNA: TGTGCCAGCAGCCCCCTCAGCACAGATACGCAGTATTTT. Encoded protein: CASSPLSTDTQYF.

The chain links TRBV29-1 to TRBJ2-1; 16 positions agree with TRBD2. The CDR3 is 14 residues long. V shed 7 bases and J 9 bases; nucleotides not matched to a gene: 6. Germline V gene sequence: CDR1 SQVTM, CDR2 ANQGSEA. Here the CDR3 DNA reads TGCAGCGCCGGGACTAGCGGGAGGGCCACTGAGCAGTTCTTC. This gives the protein CSAGTSGRATEQFF.

The chain's CDR3 is CASSFIQGQPQHF. The CDR3 coding sequence is TGTGCCAGCAGCTTCATCCAGGGTCAGCCCCAGCATTTT. The chain is built from TRBV5-8 and TRBJ1-5; D perhaps matches TRBD1 (5 bases). CDR3 length: 13 residues. Germline V lookup: CDR1 SGHTS, CDR2 YDEGEE. The germline V and J ends were trimmed by 2 bases and 6 bases, with 9 bases remaining between them.